The 23 T cell receptor beta chains listed next were all sequenced from one sample in a study of shared clonotypes between healthy human individuals. Terminally differentiated effector memory CD45RA+ cells were excluded from the naive CD8 cells, which were CD45RO-negative and positively selected for CCR7. The method was immunoSEQ multiplex PCR; TCRdb's version includes in-frame clones alone and lacks a portion of them. This table holds some 2.1 million clones, about 94% found once. The sample was naive CD8+ T cells sorted from blood. Receptors originate from a young man in good health.

J is TRBJ2-7 and V is TRBV7-9; either TRBD1 or TRBD2 may fit D (5 bases each). The V end lost 5 bases, the J end lost 5 bases, and 13 bases lay between the germline ends. CDR1 is SEHNR, CDR2 FQNEAQ, per germline (reference sequence). CDR3 size: 13 residues. The CDR3 DNA reads TGTGCCAGCAGCCCCCGGGGACCGGACGAGCAGTACTTC. Translated, it gives CASSPRGPDEQYF.

The chain couples TRBV7-9 to TRBJ2-1; no clear D gene. Germline loops: CDR1 SEHNR, CDR2 FQNEAQ (reference sequence). Trimming left V 8 bases short and J 6 bases short, with 11 bases between. The CDR3 spans 12 residues. CDR3 residues: CASDTDSNEQFF. Written as DNA, the CDR3 is TGTGCCAGCGATACTGACTCCAATGAGCAGTTCTTC.

The chain carries TRBV4-1 and TRBJ1-4; tentatively, D is TRBD1 (6 bases). Germline values: CDR1 MGHRA, CDR2 YSYEKL. The CDR3 totals 13 residues. V lost 2 bases, J lost 10 bases, and 11 bases lay in between. Here the CDR3 reads CASSQLQGGKLFF. DNA of the CDR3: TGCGCCAGCAGCCAACTCCAAGGGGGAAAACTGTTTTTT.

The chain couples TRBV28 to TRBJ1-3; no firm D call. The CDR3 length is 15 residues. The germline V and J ends were trimmed by 2 bases and 0 bases, with 8 bases remaining between them. Germline CDR1 MDHEN, CDR2 SYDVKM. This chain's CDR3 is CASSLEGLSGNTIYF. CDR3 DNA sequence: TGTGCCAGCAGTTTAGAGGGTCTCTCTGGAAACACCATATATTTT. Complete variable domain (other parts from reference TRBV28 and TRBJ1-3): DVKVTQSSRYLVKRTGEKVFLECVQDMDHENMFWYRQDPGLGLRLIYFSYDVKMKEKGDIPEGYSVSREKKERFSLILESASTNQTSMYLCASSLEGLSGNTIYFGEGSWLTVV.

This chain uses TRBV4-3 with TRBJ2-7; D is unclear. Trimming took off 0 bases at V and 4 bases at J, with 7 bases between the two ends. CDR3 length: 13 residues. Germline assignment: CDR1 LGHNA and CDR2 YSLEER. CDR3 in amino acids: CASSQDLWYEQYF. The CDR3 DNA reads TGCGCCAGCAGCCAAGATCTATGGTACGAGCAGTACTTC.

The chain recombines TRBV9 with TRBJ1-1, with D maybe TRBD1 (6 bases). The CDR3 has 15 amino acids. CDR1 and CDR2 (germline): SGDLS, YYNGEE. Trimming shortened V by 0 bases and J by 4 bases, and 13 bases separated the two germline ends. The CDR3 is CASSVASGQGTEAFF. For the CDR3, the DNA is TGTGCCAGCAGCGTAGCCTCGGGACAAGGCACTGAAGCTTTCTTT.

The rearrangement uses TRBV9 and TRBJ2-7; D remains ambiguous. CDR1 SGDLS and CDR2 YYNGEE come from the germline V gene. The CDR3 runs 12 residues. Trimming took 4 bases from V and 3 from J, leaving 8 bases between them. CDR3 coding DNA: TGTGCCAGCAGCTCTGGACGCTACGAGCAGTACTTC. Protein: CASSSGRYEQYF.

The gene calls are TRBV19 and TRBJ2-7, with 7 bases fitting TRBD2. The length of the CDR3 is 14 residues. The V gene end was trimmed by 5 bases and the J gene end by 3 bases; junction bases not matched to a gene: 7. CDR1 LNHDA and CDR2 SQIVND come from the germline V gene (reference sequence). Written as DNA, the CDR3 is TGTGCCAGTAGTTTCTCGTGGGAGGGCTACGAGCAGTACTTC. It translates to CASSFSWEGYEQYF. The full variable domain, in which reference TRBV19 and TRBJ2-7 provide the parts outside the CDR3, is DGGITQSPKYLFRKEGQNVTLSCEQNLNHDAMYWYRQDPGQGLRLIYYSQIVNDFQKGDIAEGYSVSREKKESFPLTVTSAQKNPTAFYLCASSFSWEGYEQYFGPGTRLTVT.

The chain is built from TRBV9 and TRBJ1-2; the match to TRBD1 covers 8 bases. This CDR3 is built from 16 residues. V was pared by 3 bases and J by 0 bases, with 7 bases of the junction left unmatched. Germline V lookup: CDR1 SGDLS, CDR2 YYNGEE. CDR3 in DNA: TGTGCCAGCAGCGAGTTCCTACAGGGGGCTAACTATGGCTACACCTTC. Its translation: CASSEFLQGANYGYTF.

This chain connects TRBV2 to TRBJ2-3; no definite D call. This CDR3 region has 14 residues. CDR1 and CDR2 from the germline V gene are SNHLY and FYNNEI. Trimming removed 0 bases from V and 6 bases from J, with 10 bases in between. The DNA of the CDR3 is TGTGCCAGCAGTGAAGCCGCCCTTAGGGATACGCAGTATTTT. Its protein product is CASSEAALRDTQYF.

The chain has TRBV6-6 and TRBJ2-7, with 9 bases matching TRBD1. The CDR3 contains 14 residues. Germline V gives CDR1 MNHNY, CDR2 SVGAGI (reference sequence). The V and J ends lost 5 bases and 3 bases, in that order; junction bases with no gene match: 5. In DNA, the CDR3 is TGTGCCAGCAGTCCCGGGACAGGGAACTACGAGCAGTACTTC. Amino acids: CASSPGTGNYEQYF.

This clone was recorded only once. At the DNA level, this CDR3 is encoded by other sequences in the same sample as well. This chain uses TRBV4-1 with TRBJ2-7; D unclear. CDR3 length: 13 residues. V gave up 0 bases and J gave up 0 bases, with 3 bases separating them. Germline values: CDR1 MGHRA, CDR2 YSYEKL. The CDR3: CASSQDSSYEQYF. In nucleotides, the CDR3 is TGCGCCAGCAGCCAAGATTCCTCCTACGAGCAGTACTTC.

This chain uses TRBV6-5 with TRBJ2-7; D tentatively fits TRBD1 or TRBD2 (5 bases each). The V end was cut by 2 bases, the J end by 2 bases, with 16 bases between. Germline V gene sequence: CDR1 MNHEY, CDR2 SVGAGI. There are 16 residues in the CDR3. The DNA of the CDR3 is TGTGCCAGCAGTTACCAAACGGGACGATCAACCTACGAGCAGTACTTC. Its protein is CASSYQTGRSTYEQYF.

Comment on this clone: The same CDR3 is also encoded by other DNA sequences in this sample. J is TRBJ2-7 and V is TRBV5-6; 7 bases are shared with TRBD1. The V and J ends lost 0 bases and 3 bases, in that order; junction bases with no gene match: 3. The CDR3 contains 14 residues. The germline V gene encodes CDR1 SGHDT and CDR2 YYEEEE. CDR3 in amino acids: CASSLGDRVYEQYF. The CDR3 DNA follows: TGTGCCAGCAGCTTGGGTGACAGGGTCTACGAGCAGTACTTC.

This chain joins TRBV27 and TRBJ2-7; 8 bases line up with TRBD1. CDR3 length: 15 residues. The junction had 9 bases not matched to a gene; V was cut back by 5 bases and J by 3 bases. The germline gives CDR1 MNHEY, CDR2 SMNVEV (reference sequence). In DNA form, the CDR3 reads TGTGCCAGCAGTCCATTACCGGGACAGGTCTACGAGCAGTACTTC. Its protein product is CASSPLPGQVYEQYF.

This clone has just one count. The CDR3 region is CATGIGEKYF. In DNA, the CDR3 is TGCGCCACCGGGATAGGGGAGAAGTACTTC. The chain employs TRBV10-2 and TRBJ2-7; the D call may be TRBD1 or TRBD2 (5 bases each). V was clipped by 10 bases and J by 11 bases, with 15 bases between them. Per germline, CDR1 WSHSY and CDR2 SAAADI. The length of the CDR3 is 10 residues.

The chain is built from TRBV4-1 and TRBJ2-1; D is unclear. CDR3 size: 17 residues. V lost 0 bases to trimming and J lost 0 bases, with 12 bases between them. Per germline, CDR1 MGHRA and CDR2 YSYEKL. CDR3 DNA: TGCGCCAGCAGCCAAGATCTGTACTCCGGCTCCTACAATGAGCAGTTCTTC. Protein product: CASSQDLYSGSYNEQFF.

The chain links TRBV18 to TRBJ2-5, with D perhaps being TRBD1 or TRBD2 (5 bases each). The germline gives CDR1 KGHSH, CDR2 LQKENI. The CDR3 consists of 14 residues. V gave up 4 bases and J gave up 5 bases, with 14 bases separating them. CDR3 loop: CASSQGPWEETQYF. CDR3 in DNA: TGTGCCAGCTCACAGGGGCCCTGGGAGGAGACCCAGTACTTC.

This sequence joins TRBV7-6 and TRBJ2-2; unclear D gene. The CDR3 runs 16 residues. Germline assignment: CDR1 SGHVS and CDR2 FNYEAQ. Trimming cost V 0 bases and J 1 base, with 9 bases left between them. The CDR3 reads CASSLAMPKNTGELFF. CDR3 bases: TGTGCCAGCAGCTTAGCTATGCCCAAGAACACCGGGGAGCTGTTTTTT.

This clone appeared a single time. This chain joins TRBV6-5 and TRBJ2-5; 8 bases align to TRBD1. Germline assignment: CDR1 MNHEY and CDR2 SVGAGI. There are 14 residues in the CDR3. V lost 9 bases to trimming and J lost 1 base; unmatched junction nucleotides: 7. CDR3 in amino acids: CARTDRAVQETQYF. CDR3 nucleotide sequence: TGTGCCAGAACGGACAGGGCCGTCCAAGAGACCCAGTACTTC.

The chain joins TRBV2 to TRBJ2-7; tentative D call: TRBD1 (5 bases). This CDR3 contains 14 residues. CDR1 is SNHLY, CDR2 FYNNEI, per germline. V shed 3 bases and J shed 1 base, with 10 bases lying between them. The DNA of the CDR3 is TGTGCCAGCAGTGAGGCAGGGATTTCCTACGAGCAGTACTTC. This codes for CASSEAGISYEQYF.

This clone was seen only once. The chain uses TRBV6-1 and TRBJ2-7, with D possibly being TRBD1 or TRBD2 (6 bases each). CDR3 length: 14 amino acids. V gave up 2 bases and J gave up 4 bases, with 12 bases separating them. Germline-derived CDR1 and CDR2 are MNHNS and SASEGT. The CDR3 protein is CASSEYGGLYEQYF. The CDR3 nucleotides read TGTGCCAGCAGTGAATATGGGGGGCTATACGAGCAGTACTTC.

The rearrangement links TRBV11-2 to TRBJ1-2; D is ambiguous. CDR3 length: 11 residues. Trimming pared 4 bases from V and 4 bases from J, leaving 4 bases between. The germline V gene has CDR1 SGHAT and CDR2 FQNNGV. The CDR3 sequence is CASSSLYGYTF. As DNA, the CDR3 is TGTGCCAGCAGCTCGCTCTATGGCTACACCTTC.